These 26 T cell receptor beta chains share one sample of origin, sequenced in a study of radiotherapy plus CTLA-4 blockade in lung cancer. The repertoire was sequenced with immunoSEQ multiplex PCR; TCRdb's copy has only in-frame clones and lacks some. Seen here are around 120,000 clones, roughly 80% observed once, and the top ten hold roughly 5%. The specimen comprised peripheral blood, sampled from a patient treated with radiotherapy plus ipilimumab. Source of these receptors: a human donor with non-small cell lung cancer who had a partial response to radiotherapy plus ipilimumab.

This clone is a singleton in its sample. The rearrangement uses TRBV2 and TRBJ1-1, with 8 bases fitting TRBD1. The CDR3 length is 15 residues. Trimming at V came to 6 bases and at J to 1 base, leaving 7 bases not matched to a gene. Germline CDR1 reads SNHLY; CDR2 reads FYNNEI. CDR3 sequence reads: CASRDAGTGNTEAFF. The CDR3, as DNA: TGTGCCAGCAGGGACGCCGGGACAGGGAACACTGAAGCTTTCTTT.

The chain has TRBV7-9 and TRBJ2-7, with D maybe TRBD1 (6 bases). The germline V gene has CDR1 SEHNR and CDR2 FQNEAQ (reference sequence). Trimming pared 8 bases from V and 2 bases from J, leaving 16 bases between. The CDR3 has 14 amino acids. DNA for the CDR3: TGTGCCAGCGGTCAGGACAGACCACCCTACGAGCAGTACTTC. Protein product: CASGQDRPPYEQYF.

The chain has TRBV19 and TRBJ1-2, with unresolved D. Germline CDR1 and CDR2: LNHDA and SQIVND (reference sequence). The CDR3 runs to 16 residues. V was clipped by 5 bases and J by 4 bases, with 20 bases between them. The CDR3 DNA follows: TGTGCCAGTAGTGGCTTCGATGACAAACACCTCTATGGCTACACCTTC. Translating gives CASSGFDDKHLYGYTF.

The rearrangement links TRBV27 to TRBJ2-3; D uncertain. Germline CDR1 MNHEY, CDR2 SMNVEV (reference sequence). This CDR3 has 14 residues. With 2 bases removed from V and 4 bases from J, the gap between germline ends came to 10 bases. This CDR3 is CASSLGGEADTQYF. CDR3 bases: TGTGCCAGCAGTTTAGGCGGCGAGGCAGATACGCAGTATTTT.

For the CDR3, the DNA is TGTGCCACCAGCAAACAGGGTTTCGGCAAAAACATTCAGTACTTC. Encoded protein: CATSKQGFGKNIQYF. V usage is TRBV15 and J usage is TRBJ2-4, with D possibly TRBD1 on 6 matching bases. This CDR3 has 15 residues. V was cut by 4 bases and J by 3 bases, with 13 bases left in between. Germline V gene lookup returns CDR1 LNHNV and CDR2 YYDKDF (reference sequence).

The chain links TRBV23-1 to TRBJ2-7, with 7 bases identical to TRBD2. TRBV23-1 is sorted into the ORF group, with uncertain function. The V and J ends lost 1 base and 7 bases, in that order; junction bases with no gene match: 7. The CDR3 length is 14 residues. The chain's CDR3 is CASSQFAGVREQYF. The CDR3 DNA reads TGCGCCAGCAGTCAATTCGCGGGAGTGAGAGAGCAGTACTTC.

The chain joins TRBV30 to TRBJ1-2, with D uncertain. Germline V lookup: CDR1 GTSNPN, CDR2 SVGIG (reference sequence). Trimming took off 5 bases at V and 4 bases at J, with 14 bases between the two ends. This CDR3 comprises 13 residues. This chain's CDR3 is CAWLVRGSYGYTF. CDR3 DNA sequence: TGTGCCTGGCTAGTCCGGGGTAGCTATGGCTACACCTTC.

The CDR3 nucleotides read TGTGCCAGCAGCCCTCCGGGACAGGGGAGGGGAGAGACCCAGTACTTC. Translating gives CASSPPGQGRGETQYF. The V call is TRBV9, the J call TRBJ2-5, with 10 bases matching TRBD1. The V and J ends lost 4 bases and 4 bases, in that order; junction bases with no gene match: 10. CDR1 SGDLS and CDR2 YYNGEE come from the germline V gene. The CDR3 loop spans 16 amino acids.

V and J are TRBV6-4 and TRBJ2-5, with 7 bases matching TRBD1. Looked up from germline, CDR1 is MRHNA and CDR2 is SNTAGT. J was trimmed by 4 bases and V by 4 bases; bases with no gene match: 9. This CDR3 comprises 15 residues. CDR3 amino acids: CASSATGDSGETQYF. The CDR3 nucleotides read TGTGCCAGCAGTGCCACAGGGGATTCTGGAGAGACCCAGTACTTC.

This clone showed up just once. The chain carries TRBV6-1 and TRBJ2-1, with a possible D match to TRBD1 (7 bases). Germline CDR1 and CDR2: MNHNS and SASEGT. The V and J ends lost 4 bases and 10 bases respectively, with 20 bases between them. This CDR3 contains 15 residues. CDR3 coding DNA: TGTGCCAGCAGTGTGGCAGGGGGGCGCGTTGGCGAGCAGTTCTTC. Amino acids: CASSVAGGRVGEQFF.

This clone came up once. The CDR3 nucleotides are TGTGCCAGCAGCCCTGGCGGGACAGGGGGACTTGGGTTGACTGAAGCTTTCTTT. It specifies CASSPGGTGGLGLTEAFF. The chain has TRBV7-9 and TRBJ1-1, with 11 bases aligning to TRBD1. V lost 5 bases and J lost 5; bases outside the gene matches: 16. CDR3 length equals 18 residues. The germline V gene has CDR1 SEHNR and CDR2 FQNEAQ (reference sequence).

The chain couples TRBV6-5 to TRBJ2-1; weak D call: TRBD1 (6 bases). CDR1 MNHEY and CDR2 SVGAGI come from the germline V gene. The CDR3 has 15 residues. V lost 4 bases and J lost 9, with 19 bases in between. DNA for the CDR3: TGTGCCAGCAGTTTTCGACTTAGGGGGTGGGGTGAGCAGTTCTTC. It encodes CASSFRLRGWGEQFF.

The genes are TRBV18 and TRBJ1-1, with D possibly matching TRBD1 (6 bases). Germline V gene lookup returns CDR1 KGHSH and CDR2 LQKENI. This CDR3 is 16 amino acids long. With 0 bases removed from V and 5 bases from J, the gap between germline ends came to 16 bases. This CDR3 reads CASSPPSSDSRTEAFF. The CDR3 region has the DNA TGTGCCAGCTCACCACCGAGCTCGGACAGCCGGACTGAAGCTTTCTTT.

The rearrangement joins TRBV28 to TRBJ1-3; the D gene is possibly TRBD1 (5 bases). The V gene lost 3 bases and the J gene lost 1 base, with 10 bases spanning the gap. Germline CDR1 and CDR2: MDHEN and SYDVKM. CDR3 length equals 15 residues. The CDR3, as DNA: TGTGCCAGCAGTTTTAGGGGCCCGTCTGGAAACACCATATATTTT. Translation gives CASSFRGPSGNTIYF. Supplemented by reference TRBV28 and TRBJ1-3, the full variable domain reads DVKVTQSSRYLVKRTGEKVFLECVQDMDHENMFWYRQDPGLGLRLIYFSYDVKMKEKGDIPEGYSVSREKKERFSLILESASTNQTSMYLCASSFRGPSGNTIYFGEGSWLTVV.

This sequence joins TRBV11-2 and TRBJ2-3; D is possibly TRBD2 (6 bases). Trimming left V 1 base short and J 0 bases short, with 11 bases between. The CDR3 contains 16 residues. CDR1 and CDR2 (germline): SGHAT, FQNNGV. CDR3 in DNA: TGTGCCAGCAGCTTAGCAGCGGGTTCTAGCACAGATACGCAGTATTTT. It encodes CASSLAAGSSTDTQYF.

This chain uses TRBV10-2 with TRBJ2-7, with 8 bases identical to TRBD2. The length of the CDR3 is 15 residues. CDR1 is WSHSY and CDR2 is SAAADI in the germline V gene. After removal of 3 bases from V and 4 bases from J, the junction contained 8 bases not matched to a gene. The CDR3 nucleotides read TGCGCCAGCAGTGAATCAGCGGGAGTTCGTTACGAGCAGTACTTC. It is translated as CASSESAGVRYEQYF.

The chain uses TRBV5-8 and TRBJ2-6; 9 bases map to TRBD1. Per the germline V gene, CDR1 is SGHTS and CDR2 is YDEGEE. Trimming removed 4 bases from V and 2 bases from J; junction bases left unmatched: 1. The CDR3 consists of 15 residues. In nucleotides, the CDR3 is TGTGCCAGCAGCGGACAGGGGACTGGGGCCAACGTCCTGACTTTC. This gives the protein CASSGQGTGANVLTF.

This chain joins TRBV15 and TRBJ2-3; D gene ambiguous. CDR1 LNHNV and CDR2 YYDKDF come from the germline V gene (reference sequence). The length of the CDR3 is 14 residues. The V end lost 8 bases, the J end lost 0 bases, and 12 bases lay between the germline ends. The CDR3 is CATARIPSTDTQYF. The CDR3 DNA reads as TGTGCCACCGCCAGAATCCCTAGCACAGATACGCAGTATTTT.

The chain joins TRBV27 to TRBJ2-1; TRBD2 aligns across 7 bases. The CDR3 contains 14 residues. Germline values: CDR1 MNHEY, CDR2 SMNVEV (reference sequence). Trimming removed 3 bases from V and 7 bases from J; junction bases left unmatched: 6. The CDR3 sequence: CASSLSGRVNEQFF. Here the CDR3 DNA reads TGTGCCAGCAGTTTGTCAGGGAGGGTAAATGAGCAGTTCTTC.

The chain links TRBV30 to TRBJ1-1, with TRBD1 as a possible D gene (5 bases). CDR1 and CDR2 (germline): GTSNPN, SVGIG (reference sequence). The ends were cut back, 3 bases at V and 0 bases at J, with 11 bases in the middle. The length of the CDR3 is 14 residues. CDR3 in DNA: TGTGCCTGGAGGGCCACAGGACTGAACACTGAAGCTTTCTTT. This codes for CAWRATGLNTEAFF.

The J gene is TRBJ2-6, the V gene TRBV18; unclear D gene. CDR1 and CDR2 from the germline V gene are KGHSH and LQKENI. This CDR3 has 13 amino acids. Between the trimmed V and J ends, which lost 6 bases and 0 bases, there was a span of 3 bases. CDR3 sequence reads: CASSVSGANVLTF. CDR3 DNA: TGTGCCAGCTCCGTCTCTGGGGCCAACGTCCTGACTTTC.

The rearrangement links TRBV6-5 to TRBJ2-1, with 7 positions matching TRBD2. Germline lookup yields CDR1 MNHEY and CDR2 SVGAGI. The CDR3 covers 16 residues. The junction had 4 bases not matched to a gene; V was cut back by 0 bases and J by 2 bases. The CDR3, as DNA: TGTGCCAGCAGTTACTCTACTAGCGTCGCCTACAATGAGCAGTTCTTC. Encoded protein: CASSYSTSVAYNEQFF.

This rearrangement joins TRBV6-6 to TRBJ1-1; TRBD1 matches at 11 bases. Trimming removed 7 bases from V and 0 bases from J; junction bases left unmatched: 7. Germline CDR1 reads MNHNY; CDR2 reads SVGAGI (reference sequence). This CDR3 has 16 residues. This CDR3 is CASTPGTGGVNTEAFF. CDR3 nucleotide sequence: TGTGCCAGCACTCCCGGGACAGGGGGAGTGAACACTGAAGCTTTCTTT.

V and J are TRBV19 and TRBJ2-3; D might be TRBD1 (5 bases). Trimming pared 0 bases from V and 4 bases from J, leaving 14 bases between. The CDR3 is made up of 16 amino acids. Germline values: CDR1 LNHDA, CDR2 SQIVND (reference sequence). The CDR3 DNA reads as TGTGCCAGTAGTATAGATAAGGGGCCCTGGGCAGATACGCAGTATTTT. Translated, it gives CASSIDKGPWADTQYF.

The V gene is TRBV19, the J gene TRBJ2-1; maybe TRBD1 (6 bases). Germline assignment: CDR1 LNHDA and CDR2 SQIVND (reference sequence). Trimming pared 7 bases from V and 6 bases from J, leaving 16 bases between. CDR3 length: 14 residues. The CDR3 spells CASNPRTDSNEQFF. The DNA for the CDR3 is TGTGCCAGTAACCCGAGGACAGATAGCAATGAGCAGTTCTTC.

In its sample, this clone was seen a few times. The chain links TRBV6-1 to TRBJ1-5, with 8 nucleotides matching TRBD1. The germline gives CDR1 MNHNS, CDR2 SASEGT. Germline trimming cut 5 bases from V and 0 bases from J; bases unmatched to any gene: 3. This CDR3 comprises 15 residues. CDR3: CASSPGQASNQPQHF. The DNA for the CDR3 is TGTGCCAGCAGTCCGGGACAGGCTAGCAATCAGCCCCAGCATTTT.